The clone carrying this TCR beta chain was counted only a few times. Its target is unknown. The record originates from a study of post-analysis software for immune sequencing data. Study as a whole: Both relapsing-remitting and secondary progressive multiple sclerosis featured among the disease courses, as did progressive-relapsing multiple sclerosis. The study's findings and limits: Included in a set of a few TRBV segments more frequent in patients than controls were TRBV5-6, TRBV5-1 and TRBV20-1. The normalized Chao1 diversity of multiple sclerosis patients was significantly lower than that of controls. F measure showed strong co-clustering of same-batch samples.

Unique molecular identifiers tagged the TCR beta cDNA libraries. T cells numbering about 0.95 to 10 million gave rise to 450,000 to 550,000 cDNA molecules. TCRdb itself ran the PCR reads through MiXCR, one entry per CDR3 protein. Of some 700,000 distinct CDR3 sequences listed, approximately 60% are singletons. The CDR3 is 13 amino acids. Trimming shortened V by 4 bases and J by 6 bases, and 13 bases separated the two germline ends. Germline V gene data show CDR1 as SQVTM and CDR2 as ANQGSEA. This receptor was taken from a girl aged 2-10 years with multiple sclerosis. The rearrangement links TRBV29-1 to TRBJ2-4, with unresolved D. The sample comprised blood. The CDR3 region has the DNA TGCAGCGTTGTTGAAGGGATTTTAAACATTCAGTACTTC. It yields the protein CSVVEGILNIQYF.